Shown below are 28 T cell receptor beta chains from a single sample sequenced in a study of cytomegalovirus exposure and HLA in healthy donors. The PCR made use of 60 Vbeta and 13 Jbeta primers. TCRdb's copy holds only in-frame clones and misses some; the assay was immunoSEQ multiplex PCR. The sample yields 75,000 to 95,000 clones, about 87% seen once. Sequenced sample: PBMCs. The receptors derive from a man younger than 35 in good health and CMV-seronegative.

The chain links TRBV6-5 to TRBJ2-7, with 12 nucleotides matching TRBD2. V lost 5 bases to trimming and J lost 4 bases; unmatched junction nucleotides: 6. Germline-derived CDR1 and CDR2 are MNHEY and SVGAGI. This CDR3 contains 15 residues. The CDR3 loop reads CASSRPGLAGYEQYF. CDR3 coding DNA: TGTGCCAGCAGTCGACCCGGACTAGCGGGATACGAGCAGTACTTC.

The chain is built from TRBV27 and TRBJ1-1; D unclear. The germline V gene encodes CDR1 MNHEY and CDR2 SMNVEV (reference sequence). CDR3 length: 15 residues. Trimming cost V 2 bases and J 3 bases, with 13 bases left between them. For the CDR3, the DNA is TGTGCCAGCAGTTTAGATTACCGGTCGGACACTGAAGCTTTCTTT. Its translation: CASSLDYRSDTEAFF.

The chain has TRBV19 and TRBJ1-2; 7 nucleotides match TRBD1. Germline lookup yields CDR1 LNHDA and CDR2 SQIVND (reference sequence). The V segment lost 10 bases and the J segment 7 bases; nucleotides outside the gene matches: 12. CDR3 length: 13 residues. The CDR3 spells CAIRPGTDFGYTF. In nucleotides, the CDR3 is TGTGCCATTAGACCCGGGACAGACTTTGGCTACACCTTC.

This chain joins TRBV30 and TRBJ2-1; D call uncertain. The CDR3 contains 11 residues. Per the germline V gene, CDR1 is GTSNPN and CDR2 is SVGIG (reference sequence). The V and J ends lost 1 base and 5 bases respectively, with 3 bases between them. CDR3 amino acids: CAWSADNEQFF. The CDR3 bases are TGTGCCTGGAGTGCAGACAATGAGCAGTTCTTC.

This chain joins TRBV6-5 and TRBJ2-7, with 7 bases aligning to TRBD1. The germline CDR1 and CDR2 sequences are MNHEY and SVGAGI. Trimming cost V 0 bases and J 4 bases; bases outside gene matches: 9. CDR3 length equals 16 residues. CDR3 in DNA: TGTGCCAGCAGTTACTCCAACAGGGGACATTCTTACGAGCAGTACTTC. The encoded protein is CASSYSNRGHSYEQYF.

This clone was observed a single time. The V call is TRBV6-1, the J call TRBJ1-2; D is unclear. Germline V gene sequence: CDR1 MNHNS, CDR2 SASEGT. V lost 7 bases and J 8 bases, leaving 11 bases between the germline ends. The CDR3 is made up of 11 amino acids. Here the CDR3 DNA reads TGTGCCAGCACTTACGGGAAGGGCTACACCTTC. Its protein product is CASTYGKGYTF.

Details on this clone: The same CDR3 also results from other DNA sequences found in this sample. The chain has TRBV28 and TRBJ1-5; D is possibly TRBD1 (6 bases). This CDR3 comprises 12 residues. Trimming took off 4 bases at V and 7 bases at J, with 8 bases between the two ends. The germline V gene encodes CDR1 MDHEN and CDR2 SYDVKM. In DNA form, the CDR3 reads TGTGCCAGCAGTTCAGGGGCCCAGCCCCAGCATTTT. This sequence encodes CASSSGAQPQHF. Complete variable domain (other parts from reference TRBV28 and TRBJ1-5): DVKVTQSSRYLVKRTGEKVFLECVQDMDHENMFWYRQDPGLGLRLIYFSYDVKMKEKGDIPEGYSVSREKKERFSLILESASTNQTSMYLCASSSGAQPQHFGDGTRLSIL.

The V and J genes are TRBV28 and TRBJ2-6; the match to TRBD1 covers 8 bases. V was clipped by 7 bases and J by 0 bases; unmatched bases: 14. The CDR3 runs 19 residues. The germline gives CDR1 MDHEN, CDR2 SYDVKM. This chain's CDR3 is CASINRLGQVISGANVLTF. The CDR3 DNA is TGTGCCAGCATCAACCGGTTGGGACAGGTAATCTCTGGGGCCAACGTCCTGACTTTC.

This clone was seen only once. The chain carries TRBV29-1 and TRBJ2-3, with D maybe TRBD1 (8 bases). V shed 7 bases and J shed 4 bases, with 18 bases lying between them. Germline lookup yields CDR1 SQVTM and CDR2 ANQGSEA. The CDR3 spans 14 residues. CDR3 DNA sequence: TGCAGCGCTGACAGGGGAGGGACGGCAGATACGCAGTATTTT. Its protein product is CSADRGGTADTQYF.

The V and J genes are TRBV2 and TRBJ2-1, with D perhaps TRBD2 (6 bases). V gave up 3 bases and J gave up 4 bases, with 16 bases separating them. The CDR3 has 16 amino acids. Germline V gene lookup returns CDR1 SNHLY and CDR2 FYNNEI. CDR3 region: CASSDLGRGLYNEQFF. The DNA of the CDR3 is TGTGCCAGCAGTGATTTAGGGCGGGGCCTATACAATGAGCAGTTCTTC.

This chain joins TRBV19 and TRBJ2-7; D may be TRBD2 (6 bases). CDR1 and CDR2 (germline): LNHDA, SQIVND (reference sequence). V shed 5 bases and J shed 7 bases, with 21 bases lying between them. This CDR3 comprises 15 residues. CDR3 nucleotides: TGTGCCAGTAGTCCCGCGGGGCTAGCCTTGGGGGAGCAGTACTTC. Translated, it gives CASSPAGLALGEQYF.

V is TRBV9 and J is TRBJ2-2; D is possibly TRBD2 (5 bases). This CDR3 contains 15 residues. Trimming took off 3 bases at V and 1 base at J, with 10 bases between the two ends. The germline CDR1 and CDR2 sequences are SGDLS and YYNGEE. CDR3 in DNA: TGTGCCAGCAGCGGACTCGGAGGGAACACCGGGGAGCTGTTTTTT. It specifies CASSGLGGNTGELFF.

The chain links TRBV5-1 to TRBJ2-7, with 10 bases aligning to TRBD1. V lost 1 base, J lost 3 bases, and 7 bases stayed unmatched. From germline, CDR1 is SGHRS and CDR2 YFSETQ. This CDR3 spans 16 amino acids. CDR3 loop: CASSLFIGTGDYEQYF. CDR3 DNA: TGCGCCAGCAGCTTGTTTATCGGGACAGGGGACTACGAGCAGTACTTC.

The gene calls are TRBV27 and TRBJ2-2; D ambiguous. Germline V gene lookup returns CDR1 MNHEY and CDR2 SMNVEV (reference sequence). V was shortened by 8 bases and J by 4 bases, with 14 bases between the two germline ends. The CDR3 loop spans 14 amino acids. The CDR3 loop is CASGLVRLTGELFF. CDR3 bases: TGTGCCAGCGGATTAGTGAGGCTCACCGGGGAGCTGTTTTTT.

This chain uses TRBV27 with TRBJ1-1; 7 nucleotides match TRBD1. The V and J ends lost 6 bases and 7 bases, in that order; junction bases with no gene match: 11. The germline V gene encodes CDR1 MNHEY and CDR2 SMNVEV (reference sequence). This CDR3 is built from 14 residues. The CDR3 region is CASRPLTGTVEAFF. CDR3 bases: TGTGCCAGCAGGCCCCTGACCGGGACAGTTGAAGCTTTCTTT.

In its sample, this clone was seen once. V and J are TRBV5-4 and TRBJ1-2; TRBD1 agrees at 8 bases. The CDR3 length is 16 residues. Germline V gene lookup returns CDR1 SGHNT and CDR2 YYREEE (reference sequence). Trimming cost V 0 bases and J 9 bases; bases outside gene matches: 13. The CDR3 bases are TGTGCCAGCAGCTTGGAGTTGGGTGGACAGGGTAGGCGCTACACCTTC. Translation: CASSLELGGQGRRYTF.

The V gene is TRBV7-2, the J gene TRBJ2-3; 7 positions match TRBD2. This CDR3 spans 14 amino acids. Germline V gene sequence: CDR1 SGHTA, CDR2 FQGNSA. Trimming took 3 bases from V and 4 from J; bases not matched to a gene: 4. The CDR3 region is CASSFRSGSDTQYF. For the CDR3, the DNA is TGTGCCAGCAGCTTTCGTAGCGGGTCAGATACGCAGTATTTT.

This clone was observed once. V usage is TRBV7-2 and J usage is TRBJ2-4, with unresolved D. The CDR3 spans 16 residues. Trimming removed 1 base at V and 0 bases at J, with 10 bases between. Germline V gene data show CDR1 as SGHTA and CDR2 as FQGNSA. In DNA, the CDR3 is TGTGCCAGCAGCTTAGGAGACATAGTAGCCAAAAACATTCAGTACTTC. Translation gives CASSLGDIVAKNIQYF.

The chain is built from TRBV11-3 and TRBJ2-7; D is possibly TRBD2 (5 bases). This CDR3 contains 13 residues. Deletions cut 3 bases from V and 3 bases from J, with 9 bases between. CDR1 is SGHNT and CDR2 is YENEEA in the germline V gene. For the CDR3, the DNA is TGTGCCAGCAGCTTGGGGAGTGGCTACGAGCAGTACTTC. Amino acids: CASSLGSGYEQYF.

The chain has TRBV7-2 and TRBJ2-7, with 7 bases matching TRBD2. This CDR3 is 16 amino acids long. Germline lookup yields CDR1 SGHTA and CDR2 FQGNSA. The V gene end was trimmed by 1 base and the J gene end by 7 bases; junction bases not matched to a gene: 13. CDR3 amino acids: CASSLEAGRIFAEQYF. CDR3 DNA: TGTGCCAGCAGCTTAGAGGCCGGGAGGATTTTTGCGGAGCAGTACTTC.

This clone occurred a few times. This chain joins TRBV28 and TRBJ2-4; D might be TRBD1 (6 bases). The CDR3 consists of 14 residues. Germline CDR1 reads MDHEN; CDR2 reads SYDVKM. Between the trimmed V and J ends, which lost 3 bases and 6 bases, there was a span of 12 bases. The CDR3 bases are TGTGCCAGCAGTTTCCCAGGGGTAAGAAACATTCAGTACTTC. It yields the protein CASSFPGVRNIQYF.

The V gene is TRBV7-9, the J gene TRBJ2-3, with D maybe TRBD1 (6 bases). Germline V gives CDR1 SEHNR, CDR2 FQNEAQ (reference sequence). The CDR3 covers 15 residues. V was trimmed by 3 bases and J by 3 bases, leaving 13 bases between them. The CDR3 here is CASSFKGDYTDTQYF. Written as DNA, the CDR3 is TGTGCCAGCAGCTTCAAGGGGGATTATACAGATACGCAGTATTTT.

J is TRBJ2-1 and V is TRBV27; 9 positions match TRBD1. This CDR3 is 13 amino acids long. CDR1 is MNHEY and CDR2 is SMNVEV in the germline V gene (reference sequence). The trim removed 3 bases at V and 8 bases at J, leaving 2 bases unmatched. The CDR3 loop reads CASSFTGGYEQFF. CDR3 in DNA: TGTGCCAGCAGTTTCACAGGGGGCTATGAGCAGTTCTTC.

About this clone itself: At one end the junction does not follow the germline gene, possibly because of a read error. The chain links TRBV28 to TRBJ2-7; 9 nucleotides line up with TRBD1. This CDR3 contains 14 residues. Germline V gene sequence: CDR1 MDHEN, CDR2 SYDVKM. CDR3 coding DNA: TGTGCCAGCAGCCGCAGGAGGGACAGGGCCCTTTTGCACTTC. It codes for CASSRRRDRALLHF. Full variable domain (remainder filled in from reference TRBV28 and TRBJ2-7): DVKVTQSSRYLVKRTGEKVFLECVQDMDHENMFWYRQDPGLGLRLIYFSYDVKMKEKGDIPEGYSVSREKKERFSLILESASTNQTSMYLCASSRRRDRALLHFGPGTRLTVT.

The V and J genes are TRBV5-6 and TRBJ2-7; 8 bases are a match to TRBD2. The germline CDR1 and CDR2 sequences are SGHDT and YYEEEE. CDR3 length equals 15 residues. Trimming removed 4 bases from V and 2 bases from J; junction bases left unmatched: 8. CDR3 amino acids: CASSRIAGLTYEQYF. CDR3 DNA: TGTGCCAGCAGCCGGATAGCGGGGCTCACCTACGAGCAGTACTTC.

The chain is built from TRBV15 and TRBJ2-7; 9 bases agree with TRBD1. CDR1 and CDR2 from the germline V gene are LNHNV and YYDKDF (reference sequence). The CDR3 consists of 15 residues. V lost 3 bases, J lost 4 bases, and 7 bases stayed unmatched. DNA for the CDR3: TGTGCCACCAGCAGGGGGCGAGGACAGGGGTACGAGCAGTACTTC. It is translated as CATSRGRGQGYEQYF.

CDR3 region: CAWSERLSGTDTQYF. The CDR3 region has the DNA TGTGCCTGGAGTGAAAGGCTGTCGGGAACAGATACGCAGTATTTT. The chain carries TRBV30 and TRBJ2-3; maybe TRBD2 (5 bases). Trimming pared 1 base from V and 3 bases from J, leaving 14 bases between. Per germline, CDR1 GTSNPN and CDR2 SVGIG (reference sequence). The CDR3 totals 15 residues.

The rearrangement links TRBV5-8 to TRBJ2-7; a possible D gene is TRBD1 (5 bases). The V gene lost 2 bases and the J gene lost 6 bases, with 18 bases spanning the gap. Germline V gene lookup returns CDR1 SGHTS and CDR2 YDEGEE. The CDR3 loop spans 15 amino acids. The CDR3 is CASSLYAGPSAEQYF. CDR3 bases: TGTGCCAGCAGCTTATATGCAGGGCCGAGCGCCGAGCAGTACTTC.